The next 27 T cell receptor beta chains were all read from a single sample in a study of technical replicates of blood from a handful of donors. Sequencing was performed with immunoSEQ multiplex PCR; in TCRdb, only in-frame clones are kept and a portion is missing. Here the sample spans 95,000 or so clones, approximately 95% being singletons. Specimen: T cells isolated from PBMCs. The source is a human donor in good health.

The V and J genes are TRBV29-1 and TRBJ2-2, with D uncertain. The V end lost 4 bases, the J end lost 4 bases, and 4 bases lay between the germline ends. The CDR3 has 11 amino acids. The germline V gene encodes CDR1 SQVTM and CDR2 ANQGSEA. The CDR3 protein is CSVGITGELFF. The CDR3 DNA follows: TGCAGCGTTGGTATCACCGGGGAGCTGTTTTTT.

V usage is TRBV7-9 and J usage is TRBJ2-7, with TRBD1 matching over 8 bases. This CDR3 has 15 amino acids. CDR1 and CDR2 from the germline V gene are SEHNR and FQNEAQ (reference sequence). With 6 bases clipped from V and 3 bases from J, the junction kept 10 bases outside the gene matches. The CDR3 is CASSHTGGFYYEQYF. The DNA for the CDR3 is TGTGCCAGCAGTCATACAGGGGGATTTTACTACGAGCAGTACTTC.

This chain connects TRBV7-3 to TRBJ2-1, with 13 bases fitting TRBD2. The germline V gene has CDR1 SGHTA and CDR2 FQGTGA. The CDR3 is 17 residues long. J lost 7 bases, V lost 2 bases, and 8 bases had no gene match. CDR3 nucleotide sequence: TGTGCCAGCAGCTTAGGGCAGGGGACTAGCGGGACAAATGAGCAGTTCTTC. Its protein product is CASSLGQGTSGTNEQFF.

This sequence joins TRBV7-2 and TRBJ2-7; 13 positions agree with TRBD2. This CDR3 is built from 16 residues. The J segment lost 7 bases and the V segment lost 4 bases, leaving 10 bases of the junction unmatched. CDR1 is SGHTA, CDR2 FQGNSA, per germline. The CDR3 DNA sequence: TGTGCCAGCAGCTCCGGGACTAGCGGGACGGCCAGGGAGCAGTACTTC. Its translation is CASSSGTSGTAREQYF.

The V gene is TRBV9, the J gene TRBJ1-4; D is possibly TRBD1 (5 bases). The germline gives CDR1 SGDLS, CDR2 YYNGEE. V dropped 4 bases and J dropped 7 bases, with 14 bases sitting between them. CDR3 length equals 14 residues. The CDR3 spells CASSPVGGSEKLFF. In nucleotides, the CDR3 is TGTGCCAGCAGCCCTGTGGGGGGGAGTGAAAAACTGTTTTTT. The variable domain in full, completed from reference TRBV9 and TRBJ1-4, reads DSGVTQTPKHLITATGQRVTLRCSPRSGDLSVYWYQQSLDQGLQFLIQYYNGEERAKGNILERFSAQQFPDLHSELNLSSLELGDSALYFCASSPVGGSEKLFFGSGTQLSVL.

The J gene is TRBJ2-2, the V gene TRBV7-2, with D possibly TRBD2 on 6 matching bases. V was cut by 4 bases and J by 6 bases, with 9 bases left in between. The CDR3 sequence is 13 residues long. Germline V gene lookup returns CDR1 SGHTA and CDR2 FQGNSA. The CDR3 DNA is TGTGCCAGCAGCTACGGGGAGGCCGGGGAGCTGTTTTTT. It is translated as CASSYGEAGELFF. The variable domain in full, completed from reference TRBV7-2 and TRBJ2-2, reads GAGVSQSPSNKVTEKGKDVELRCDPISGHTALYWYRQSLGQGLEFLIYFQGNSAPDKSGLPSDRFSAERTGGSVSTLTIQRTQQEDSAVYLCASSYGEAGELFFGEGSRLTVL.

J is TRBJ2-2 and V is TRBV9; TRBD2 aligns across 8 bases. Per germline, CDR1 SGDLS and CDR2 YYNGEE. V shed 0 bases and J 4 bases; nucleotides not matched to a gene: 5. The CDR3 runs to 16 residues. The CDR3 is CASSVVSGGVTGELFF. As DNA, the CDR3 is TGTGCCAGCAGCGTAGTGAGCGGGGGCGTCACCGGGGAGCTGTTTTTT.

This chain uses TRBV19 with TRBJ1-4; D perhaps matches TRBD1 (5 bases). The germline CDR1 and CDR2 sequences are LNHDA and SQIVND (reference sequence). The length of the CDR3 is 13 residues. The germline V and J ends were trimmed by 3 bases and 8 bases, with 10 bases remaining between them. The CDR3 region is CASSIGWGEKLFF. CDR3 DNA: TGTGCCAGTAGTATTGGCTGGGGCGAAAAACTGTTTTTT.

The V call is TRBV5-1, the J call TRBJ2-5, with 7 bases matching TRBD1. CDR3 length equals 16 residues. Trimming took 0 bases from V and 7 from J; bases not matched to a gene: 12. The germline gives CDR1 SGHRS, CDR2 YFSETQ. CDR3 protein: CASSLEGAGLSGTQYF. The CDR3 DNA is TGCGCCAGCAGCTTGGAGGGGGCAGGGCTGTCGGGGACCCAGTACTTC.

V and J are TRBV2 and TRBJ2-5, with D possibly being TRBD1 (6 bases). The V gene's germline CDR1 is SNHLY and CDR2 FYNNEI. V was clipped by 6 bases and J by 5 bases, with 10 bases between them. There are 12 residues in the CDR3. The CDR3 reads CASRQGSETQYF. DNA for the CDR3: TGTGCCAGCAGACAGGGCAGCGAGACCCAGTACTTC.

J is TRBJ1-1 and V is TRBV7-9; D ambiguous. V was trimmed by 7 bases and J by 5 bases, leaving 11 bases between them. The CDR3 consists of 12 residues. CDR1 and CDR2 (germline): SEHNR, FQNEAQ (reference sequence). CDR3 coding DNA: TGTGCCAGCACCAGCGTCGAGACTGAAGCTTTCTTT. Protein sequence: CASTSVETEAFF.

The V gene is TRBV9, the J gene TRBJ1-4; possible D gene TRBD1, 5 bases. Germline lookup yields CDR1 SGDLS and CDR2 YYNGEE. V was clipped by 0 bases and J by 8 bases, with 14 bases between them. There are 15 residues in the CDR3. The CDR3 region has the DNA TGTGCCAGCAGCGTAGCGGGGGTGATAGGAGAAAAACTGTTTTTT. It codes for CASSVAGVIGEKLFF.

This clone came up once. The V gene is TRBV5-6, the J gene TRBJ1-5, with TRBD1 identical over 7 bases. The CDR3 runs to 15 residues. Germline-derived CDR1 and CDR2 are SGHDT and YYEEEE. After removal of 4 bases from V and 5 bases from J, the junction contained 9 bases not matched to a gene. The CDR3 is CASSGTDTRDQPQHF. The CDR3 DNA reads as TGTGCCAGCAGCGGGACAGATACGAGGGATCAGCCCCAGCATTTT.

The V call is TRBV14, the J call TRBJ2-7; tentatively, D is TRBD1 (6 bases). Germline V gene sequence: CDR1 SGHDN, CDR2 FVKESK. There are 14 residues in the CDR3. Trimming pared 3 bases from V and 3 bases from J, leaving 12 bases between. The DNA of the CDR3 is TGTGCCAGCAGCCACCTTGACAGGAGCTACGAGCAGTACTTC. It yields the protein CASSHLDRSYEQYF.

V usage is TRBV6-4 and J usage is TRBJ2-3; perhaps TRBD1 as D (6 bases). Germline V lookup: CDR1 MRHNA, CDR2 SNTAGT. This CDR3 has 15 residues. Trimming left V 2 bases short and J 2 bases short, with 11 bases between. The CDR3 sequence: CASSDVGQPTDTQYF. The CDR3 region has the DNA TGTGCCAGCAGTGACGTAGGACAGCCCACAGATACGCAGTATTTT.

The rearrangement uses TRBV7-9 and TRBJ1-1; possibly TRBD1 for D (5 bases). Germline CDR1 is SEHNR and CDR2 is FQNEAQ (reference sequence). The CDR3 sequence is 12 residues long. Trimming shortened V by 8 bases and J by 5 bases, and 12 bases separated the two germline ends. CDR3 sequence (DNA): TGTGCCAGCCAACGGGGGTCTACTGAAGCTTTCTTT. Residues: CASQRGSTEAFF.

This clone was seen a single time. This rearrangement joins TRBV6-1 to TRBJ1-1, with D perhaps TRBD1 (5 bases). The CDR3 has 14 residues. With 3 bases removed from V and 11 bases from J, the gap between germline ends came to 19 bases. Germline CDR1 reads MNHNS; CDR2 reads SASEGT. This CDR3 reads CASSEGLLRRGAFF. CDR3 DNA: TGTGCCAGCAGTGAGGGGCTTTTACGGCGCGGTGCTTTCTTT.

This chain links TRBV12-5 with TRBJ2-3; the match to TRBD2 covers 8 bases. Germline loops: CDR1 LGHNT, CDR2 FRNRAP. The V gene end was trimmed by 7 bases and the J gene end by 6 bases; junction bases not matched to a gene: 12. The CDR3 runs to 15 residues. The CDR3 is CASALSGGAGDTQYF. CDR3 DNA sequence: TGTGCTAGTGCCCTTTCCGGGGGGGCAGGGGATACGCAGTATTTT.

This clone was observed a few times. J is TRBJ1-1 and V is TRBV5-4; no reliable D call. V was clipped by 1 base and J by 2 bases, with 9 bases between them. The CDR3 runs to 14 residues. Germline V lookup: CDR1 SGHNT, CDR2 YYREEE (reference sequence). The CDR3 here is CASSLIGRNTEAFF. CDR3 sequence (DNA): TGTGCCAGCAGCTTGATAGGGAGAAACACTGAAGCTTTCTTT.

The chain uses TRBV2 and TRBJ1-4; D is unresolved. The V end was cut by 6 bases, the J end by 2 bases, with 13 bases between. The CDR3 sequence is 15 residues long. Germline V CDR1 and CDR2: SNHLY, FYNNEI. CDR3 sequence: CASSPHRETNEKLFF. As DNA, the CDR3 is TGTGCCAGCAGCCCTCATAGAGAGACTAATGAAAAACTGTTTTTT.

The CDR3 region has the DNA TGTGCCAGCTCACACTTCACAGGATATGGCTACACCTTC. As protein: CASSHFTGYGYTF. This chain connects TRBV18 to TRBJ1-2; tentative D call: TRBD1 (5 bases). Trimming shortened V by 4 bases and J by 5 bases, and 11 bases separated the two germline ends. The CDR3 contains 13 residues. The germline V gene has CDR1 KGHSH and CDR2 LQKENI.

The chain carries TRBV6-5 and TRBJ1-5; D is perhaps TRBD1 (5 bases). V was clipped by 0 bases and J by 1 base, with 10 bases between them. CDR3 length: 16 amino acids. Per germline, CDR1 MNHEY and CDR2 SVGAGI. CDR3 amino acids: CASSYSRTLSNQPQHF. The CDR3 coding sequence is TGTGCCAGCAGTTACTCCCGGACACTAAGCAATCAGCCCCAGCATTTT.

The gene calls are TRBV11-2 and TRBJ1-1, with D possibly TRBD1 on 6 matching bases. The CDR3 contains 14 residues. From germline, CDR1 is SGHAT and CDR2 FQNNGV. Trimming took 5 bases from V and 2 from J, leaving 12 bases between them. CDR3 sequence: CASSIYRANTEAFF. The CDR3 DNA reads as TGTGCCAGCAGCATCTACAGGGCCAACACTGAAGCTTTCTTT.

V and J are TRBV10-2 and TRBJ2-1; 8 bases agree with TRBD2. The CDR3 covers 16 residues. The V segment lost 7 bases and the J segment 0 bases; nucleotides outside the gene matches: 8. CDR1 is WSHSY and CDR2 is SAAADI in the germline V gene. This CDR3 reads CASTSAGVSSYNEQFF. The CDR3 DNA follows: TGCGCCAGCACTTCAGCGGGGGTTAGCTCCTACAATGAGCAGTTCTTC.

This rearrangement joins TRBV21-1 to TRBJ2-1; the table gives TRBD2 as D, unverified against the DNA. TRBV21-1 is noted as a pseudogene. This CDR3 is 16 amino acids long. DNA of the CDR3: TGTGCCAGCAGCAAATCATCTGGAGGGAAGCTGGGGGGGCAGTTCTTC. Translated, it gives CASSKSSGGKLGGQFF.

The rearrangement uses TRBV6-5 and TRBJ2-3; D is uncertain. V lost 5 bases to trimming and J lost 0 bases, with 12 bases between them. The CDR3 spans 15 residues. From germline, CDR1 is MNHEY and CDR2 SVGAGI. The CDR3 sequence: CASSPLYTSTDTQYF. CDR3 sequence (DNA): TGTGCCAGCAGTCCGTTATATACTAGCACAGATACGCAGTATTTT.

The chain is built from TRBV19 and TRBJ2-7; possible D gene TRBD1, 5 bases. CDR1 and CDR2 from the germline V gene are LNHDA and SQIVND (reference sequence). V was trimmed by 4 bases and J by 0 bases, leaving 13 bases between them. This CDR3 is 15 amino acids long. The CDR3 sequence is CASSNPTAISYEQYF. The CDR3 DNA sequence: TGTGCCAGTAGTAATCCGACAGCCATCTCCTACGAGCAGTACTTC.